The next 20 T cell receptor beta chains were all read from a single sample in a study of CD8 T cells in Susac syndrome. Random hexamers were used to reverse transcribe 0.5 to 1 ug of RNA. TCRdb re-called the immunoSEQ multiplex PCR reads through MiXCR, storing one row per CDR3 protein. The profile shows approximately 130,000 distinct CDR3 sequences, roughly 94% of them singletons. The specimen was CD4+ T cells from PBMCs. The receptor set was obtained from a human donor in good health.

This sequence joins TRBV6-5 and TRBJ1-2, with 11 nucleotides matching TRBD1. CDR3 length: 14 amino acids. V shed 6 bases and J 4 bases; nucleotides not matched to a gene: 4. Germline V gene data show CDR1 as MNHEY and CDR2 as SVGAGI. The CDR3 region is CASRGQGEGYGYTF. The DNA of the CDR3 is TGTGCCAGCAGGGGACAGGGGGAAGGCTATGGCTACACCTTC.

V gene TRBV9 combines with J gene TRBJ2-1; 9 nucleotides line up with TRBD2. Looked up from germline, CDR1 is SGDLS and CDR2 is YYNGEE. There are 15 residues in the CDR3. The J segment lost 9 bases and the V segment lost 7 bases, leaving 14 bases of the junction unmatched. The CDR3 sequence: CASDVGSGRLVEQFF. The CDR3 nucleotides read TGTGCCAGCGACGTGGGTAGCGGGAGATTAGTTGAGCAGTTCTTC.

This clonotype is a singleton in its sample. This chain connects TRBV7-3 to TRBJ2-3; D possibly corresponds to TRBD2 (6 bases). Trimming removed 6 bases from V and 0 bases from J, with 13 bases in between. The CDR3 has 15 amino acids. Per the germline V gene, CDR1 is SGHTA and CDR2 is FQGTGA. The CDR3 coding sequence is TGTGCCAGCAGGAGGAGGGGCGGGAGCACAGATACGCAGTATTTT. Encoded protein: CASRRRGGSTDTQYF.

This chain joins TRBV23-1 and TRBJ2-5; D uncertain. TRBV23-1 is placed among ORFs of uncertain function. The CDR3 loop spans 12 amino acids. With 11 bases removed from V and 3 bases from J, the gap between germline ends came to 13 bases. The CDR3 here is CAGRPEKETQYF. The CDR3 nucleotides are TGCGCCGGACGACCGGAAAAAGAGACCCAGTACTTC.

As for this clonotype: A junction boundary mismatches the germline segment, possibly from a read error. The rearrangement uses TRBV7-7 and TRBJ2-5, with a possible D match to TRBD2 (6 bases). This CDR3 comprises 15 residues. From germline, CDR1 is SSHAT and CDR2 FNYEAQ (reference sequence). The CDR3 DNA sequence: TGTGCTAGCAGCTTAGGGCGGGGAGCCCAAGAGACCCAGTACTTC. It translates to CASSLGRGAQETQYF.

This rearrangement joins TRBV7-2 to TRBJ2-1; 10 bases map to TRBD2. The germline V gene encodes CDR1 SGHTA and CDR2 FQGNSA. This CDR3 comprises 15 residues. V trimming: 6 bases; J trimming: 10 bases; junction bases outside the gene matches: 12. In nucleotides, the CDR3 is TGTGCCAGCAGTATCGGACTAGCGGAAGGGCTGGAGCAGTTCTTC. Its protein is CASSIGLAEGLEQFF.

The count of this clonotype is one. The V gene is TRBV10-3, the J gene TRBJ2-2; 11 bases fit TRBD1. CDR1 ENHRY and CDR2 SYGVKD come from the germline V gene. V shed 2 bases and J 4 bases; nucleotides not matched to a gene: 0. This CDR3 has 15 amino acids. CDR3 sequence reads: CAISEGTGGTGELFF. CDR3 nucleotide sequence: TGTGCCATCAGTGAGGGGACAGGGGGCACCGGGGAGCTGTTTTTT.

This chain connects TRBV7-9 to TRBJ1-1; TRBD1 matches at 10 bases. Germline CDR1 is SEHNR and CDR2 is FQNEAQ (reference sequence). Losses at the gene ends were 7 bases for V and 6 bases for J; bases not matched to a gene: 11. The length of the CDR3 is 15 residues. Here the CDR3 DNA reads TGTGCCAGCATACCGGGACAGGGGATCGGGGCTGAAGCTTTCTTT. Translated: CASIPGQGIGAEAFF. The complete variable domain, with remaining parts taken from reference TRBV7-9 and TRBJ1-1, reads DTGVSQNPRHKITKRGQNVTFRCDPISEHNRLYWYRQTLGQGPEFLTYFQNEAQLEKSRLLSDRFSAERPKGSFSTLEIQRTEQGDSAMYLCASIPGQGIGAEAFFGQGTRLTVV.

This chain joins TRBV9 and TRBJ2-2; D is possibly TRBD2 (6 bases). Germline CDR1 reads SGDLS; CDR2 reads YYNGEE. This CDR3 region has 15 residues. Between the trimmed V and J ends, which lost 0 bases and 1 base, there was a span of 7 bases. CDR3 protein: CASSVGGGNTGELFF. The CDR3 DNA is TGTGCCAGCAGCGTAGGGGGAGGGAACACCGGGGAGCTGTTTTTT.

V gene TRBV2 combines with J gene TRBJ2-3; the D gene is possibly TRBD1 (7 bases). Looked up from germline, CDR1 is SNHLY and CDR2 is FYNNEI. Trimming stripped 3 bases from V and 3 bases from J, with 13 bases between. The CDR3 covers 15 residues. The CDR3 DNA reads as TGTGCCAGCAGTGATGGGGCAGGGGGGACAGATACGCAGTATTTT. It is translated as CASSDGAGGTDTQYF.

This chain links TRBV20-1 with TRBJ2-7; TRBD1 matches at 8 bases. This CDR3 region has 14 residues. CDR1 DFQATT and CDR2 SNEGSKA come from the germline V gene (reference sequence). V shed 3 bases and J 7 bases; nucleotides not matched to a gene: 11. CDR3: CSASARGRLGEQYF. In DNA, the CDR3 is TGCAGTGCTAGTGCCAGGGGGCGGTTAGGGGAGCAGTACTTC.

The CDR3 protein is CSATGIIAKNIQYF. In DNA form, the CDR3 reads TGCAGTGCGACAGGGATAATAGCCAAAAACATTCAGTACTTC. V gene TRBV20-1 combines with J gene TRBJ2-4; 7 bases are a match to TRBD1. Germline CDR1 DFQATT, CDR2 SNEGSKA (reference sequence). The CDR3 sequence is 14 residues long. V was pared by 6 bases and J by 0 bases, with 5 bases of the junction left unmatched.

The chain joins TRBV11-2 to TRBJ2-7, with D possibly matching TRBD2 (5 bases). The V gene lost 1 base and the J gene lost 6 bases, with 16 bases spanning the gap. The CDR3 is made up of 15 amino acids. Germline V gene sequence: CDR1 SGHAT, CDR2 FQNNGV. CDR3 sequence: CASSLGRNLAFEQYF. The DNA of the CDR3 is TGTGCCAGCAGCTTAGGCCGGAATCTAGCATTCGAGCAGTACTTC.

The rearrangement joins TRBV10-2 to TRBJ2-7; possible D gene TRBD2, 5 bases. The CDR3 is 12 amino acids. Trimming took off 5 bases at V and 6 bases at J, with 11 bases between the two ends. The germline V gene encodes CDR1 WSHSY and CDR2 SAAADI. In DNA form, the CDR3 reads TGCGCCAGCAGTTCTGGACTGGTCGAGCAGTACTTC. This gives the protein CASSSGLVEQYF.

This clonotype appeared once. The rearrangement uses TRBV20-1 and TRBJ2-4; D is perhaps TRBD2 (5 bases). Between the trimmed V and J ends, which lost 1 base and 3 bases, there was a span of 10 bases. CDR1 is DFQATT and CDR2 is SNEGSKA in the germline V gene (reference sequence). The CDR3 runs 14 residues. Written as DNA, the CDR3 is TGCAGTGCTAGAGTTGTAGGGAGCAAAAACATTCAGTACTTC. Encoded protein: CSARVVGSKNIQYF.

This sequence joins TRBV14 and TRBJ1-1, with TRBD1 as a possible D gene (6 bases). The CDR3 contains 15 residues. Germline V gives CDR1 SGHDN, CDR2 FVKESK. Trimming shortened V by 3 bases and J by 5 bases, and 16 bases separated the two germline ends. CDR3 sequence reads: CASSQGTGSGTEAFF. In DNA form, the CDR3 reads TGTGCCAGCAGCCAGGGAACAGGGTCGGGGACTGAAGCTTTCTTT.

V usage is TRBV12-3 or TRBV12-4 and J usage is TRBJ1-4, with TRBD1 matching 7 bases. Trimming at V came to 6 bases and at J to 6 bases, leaving 10 bases not matched to a gene. The CDR3 contains 15 residues. CDR3 sequence reads: CASSQNTGDDEKLFF. CDR3 nucleotides: TGTGCCAGCAGCCAGAATACAGGGGACGATGAAAAACTGTTTTTT.

In this sample, this clonotype turned up once. The V call is TRBV7-9, the J call TRBJ1-2; weak D call: TRBD1 (6 bases). The CDR3 sequence is 12 residues long. CDR1 is SEHNR and CDR2 is FQNEAQ in the germline V gene (reference sequence). Trimming took 1 base from V and 12 from J, leaving 12 bases between them. The DNA of the CDR3 is TGTGCCAGCAGCTTAGGGCACAGGGCCCACACCTTC. It yields the protein CASSLGHRAHTF.

This rearrangement joins TRBV5-4 to TRBJ2-1; no firm D call. From germline, CDR1 is SGHNT and CDR2 YYREEE (reference sequence). The CDR3 has 13 amino acids. Deletions cut 0 bases from V and 4 bases from J, with 5 bases between. For the CDR3, the DNA is TGTGCCAGCAGCTTGGAACTGTACAATGAGCAGTTCTTC. This translates into CASSLELYNEQFF.

The chain has TRBV18 and TRBJ2-5; D is unclear. The V and J ends lost 6 bases and 2 bases respectively, with 10 bases between them. The germline V gene encodes CDR1 KGHSH and CDR2 LQKENI. The CDR3 is made up of 13 amino acids. The CDR3, as DNA: TGTGCCAGCTCCTCGACTGGTCAAGAGACCCAGTACTTC. It is translated as CASSSTGQETQYF.